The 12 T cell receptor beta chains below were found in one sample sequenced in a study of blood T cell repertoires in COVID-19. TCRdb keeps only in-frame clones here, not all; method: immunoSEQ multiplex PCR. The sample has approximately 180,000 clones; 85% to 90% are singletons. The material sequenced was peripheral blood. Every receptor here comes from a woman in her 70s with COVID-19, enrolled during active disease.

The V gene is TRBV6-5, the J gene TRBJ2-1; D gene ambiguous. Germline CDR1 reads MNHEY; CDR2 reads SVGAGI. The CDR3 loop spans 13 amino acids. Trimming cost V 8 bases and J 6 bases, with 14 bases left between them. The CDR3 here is CASQNSGVNEQFF. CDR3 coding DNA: TGTGCCAGCCAGAATAGTGGAGTCAATGAGCAGTTCTTC.

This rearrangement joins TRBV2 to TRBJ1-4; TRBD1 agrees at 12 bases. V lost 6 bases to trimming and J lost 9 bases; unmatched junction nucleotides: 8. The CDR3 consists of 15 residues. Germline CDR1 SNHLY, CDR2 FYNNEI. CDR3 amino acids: CASRGTGGASQKLFF. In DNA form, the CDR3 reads TGTGCCAGCAGAGGGACAGGGGGCGCGTCCCAAAAACTGTTTTTT.

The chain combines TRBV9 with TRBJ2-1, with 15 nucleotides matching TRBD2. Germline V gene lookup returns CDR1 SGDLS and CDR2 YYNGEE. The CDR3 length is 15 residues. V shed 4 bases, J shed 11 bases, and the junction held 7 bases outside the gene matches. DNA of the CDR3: TGTGCCAGCAGCCCAGGACTAGCGGGAGGGAATCAGCAGTTCTTC. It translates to CASSPGLAGGNQQFF.

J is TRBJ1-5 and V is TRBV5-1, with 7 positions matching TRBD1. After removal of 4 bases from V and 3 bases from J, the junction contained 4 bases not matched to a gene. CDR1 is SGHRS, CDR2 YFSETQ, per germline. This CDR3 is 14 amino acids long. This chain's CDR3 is CASSTGTDNQPQHF. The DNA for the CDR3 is TGCGCCAGCAGCACAGGGACAGACAATCAGCCCCAGCATTTT.

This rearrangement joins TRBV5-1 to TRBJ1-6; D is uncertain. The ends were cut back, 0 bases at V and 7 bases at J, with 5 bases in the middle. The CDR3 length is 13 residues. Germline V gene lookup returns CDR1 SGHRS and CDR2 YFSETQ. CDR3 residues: CASSLVQNSPLHF. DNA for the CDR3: TGCGCCAGCAGCTTGGTGCAGAATTCACCCCTCCACTTT.

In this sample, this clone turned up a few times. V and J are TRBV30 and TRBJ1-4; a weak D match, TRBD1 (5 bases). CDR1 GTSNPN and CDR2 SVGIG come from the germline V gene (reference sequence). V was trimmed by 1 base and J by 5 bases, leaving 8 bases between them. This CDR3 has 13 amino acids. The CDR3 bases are TGTGCCTGGAGTGAGGGGAACAATGAAAAACTGTTTTTT. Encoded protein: CAWSEGNNEKLFF.

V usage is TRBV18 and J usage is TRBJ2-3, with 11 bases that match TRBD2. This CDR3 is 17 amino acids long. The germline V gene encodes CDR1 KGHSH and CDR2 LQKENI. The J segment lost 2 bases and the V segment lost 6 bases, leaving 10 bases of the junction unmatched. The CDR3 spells CASSLRGTSGFTDTQYF. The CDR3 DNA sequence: TGTGCCAGCTCCCTTAGGGGGACTAGCGGCTTCACAGATACGCAGTATTTT.

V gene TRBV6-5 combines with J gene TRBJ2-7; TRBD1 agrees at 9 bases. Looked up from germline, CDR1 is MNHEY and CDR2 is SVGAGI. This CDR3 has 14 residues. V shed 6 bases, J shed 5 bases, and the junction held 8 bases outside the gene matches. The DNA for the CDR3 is TGTGCCAGCAGAGGAACAGGGGGCTATCACGAGCAGTACTTC. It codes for CASRGTGGYHEQYF.

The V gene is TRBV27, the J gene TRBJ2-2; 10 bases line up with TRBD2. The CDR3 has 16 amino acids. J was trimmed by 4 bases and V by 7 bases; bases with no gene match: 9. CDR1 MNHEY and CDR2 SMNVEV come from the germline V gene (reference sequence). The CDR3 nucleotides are TGTGCCAGCATTCCCCTAGCGGGAGTGAGCACCGGGGAGCTGTTTTTT. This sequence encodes CASIPLAGVSTGELFF.

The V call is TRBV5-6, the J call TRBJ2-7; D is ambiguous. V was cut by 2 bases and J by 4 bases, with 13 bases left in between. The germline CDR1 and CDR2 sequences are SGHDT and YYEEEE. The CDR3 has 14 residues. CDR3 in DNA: TGTGCCAGCAGCTTCCGGCAGGCTGTTTACGAGCAGTACTTC. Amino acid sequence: CASSFRQAVYEQYF.

The CDR3 reads CASSRAGGGEQYF. DNA of the CDR3: TGTGCCAGCAGTAGGGCGGGAGGGGGCGAGCAGTACTTC. The V gene is TRBV2, the J gene TRBJ2-7; 9 bases match TRBD2. The J segment lost 6 bases and the V segment lost 5 bases, leaving 5 bases of the junction unmatched. Germline lookup yields CDR1 SNHLY and CDR2 FYNNEI. The CDR3 loop spans 13 amino acids.

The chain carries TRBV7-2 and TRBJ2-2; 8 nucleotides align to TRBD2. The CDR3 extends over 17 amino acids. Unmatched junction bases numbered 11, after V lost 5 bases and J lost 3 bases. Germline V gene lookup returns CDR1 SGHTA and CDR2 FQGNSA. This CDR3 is CASSPWSGRLDTGELFF. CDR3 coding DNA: TGTGCCAGCAGCCCCTGGAGCGGGAGATTGGACACCGGGGAGCTGTTTTTT.